The 26 T cell receptor beta chains listed next were all sequenced from one sample in a study of shared clonotypes between healthy human individuals. This table comes from immunoSEQ multiplex PCR, and its TCRdb copy is limited to in-frame clones, with some not included. The sample comprises 1.5 million to 2.5 million clones, about 95% of which are singletons, and approximately 1% rests with the top ten. Naive CD8 cells comprised CD45RO-negative, CCR7-positively selected cells, excluding terminally differentiated effector memory CD45RA+ cells. The sequencing sample was made of naive CD8+ T cells sorted from blood. All receptors come from a man aged 18 to 29 in good health.

The chain joins TRBV5-4 to TRBJ2-3, with TRBD2 matching over 10 bases. The V and J ends lost 0 bases and 1 base, in that order; junction bases with no gene match: 14. The germline CDR1 and CDR2 sequences are SGHNT and YYREEE (reference sequence). The CDR3 consists of 20 residues. CDR3 nucleotide sequence: TGTGCCAGCAGCTTGGGTGGATTTACGAGTCTAGCGGGGGGCACAGATACGCAGTATTTT. Translation: CASSLGGFTSLAGGTDTQYF.

The genes are TRBV14 and TRBJ2-1; no clear D. The germline V gene has CDR1 SGHDN and CDR2 FVKESK. CDR3 length: 15 residues. The germline V and J ends were trimmed by 4 bases and 0 bases, with 10 bases remaining between them. The CDR3 protein is CASSPDLSSYNEQFF. For the CDR3, the DNA is TGTGCCAGCAGCCCCGACTTGAGCTCCTACAATGAGCAGTTCTTC.

The V and J genes are TRBV27 and TRBJ1-1; D is perhaps TRBD1 (6 bases). V was cut by 5 bases and J by 1 base, with 14 bases left in between. Looked up from germline, CDR1 is MNHEY and CDR2 is SMNVEV (reference sequence). The CDR3 length is 15 residues. This chain's CDR3 is CASSPVQGWNTEAFF. The CDR3 bases are TGTGCCAGCAGTCCAGTACAGGGCTGGAACACTGAAGCTTTCTTT.

The chain joins TRBV29-1 to TRBJ2-5, with D possibly TRBD2 on 6 matching bases. The CDR3 loop spans 13 amino acids. V lost 8 bases and J lost 0, with 13 bases in between. Germline loops: CDR1 SQVTM, CDR2 ANQGSEA. CDR3 nucleotides: TGCAGCTATAGGGGCGGGAACCAAGAGACCCAGTACTTC. It translates to CSYRGGNQETQYF.

This clone has a single count. The rearrangement links TRBV27 to TRBJ2-3, with 14 bases that match TRBD2. With 5 bases clipped from V and 0 bases from J, the junction kept 7 bases outside the gene matches. The CDR3 loop spans 18 amino acids. Germline assignment: CDR1 MNHEY and CDR2 SMNVEV (reference sequence). The chain's CDR3 is CASSPWGLAGDSTDTQYF. CDR3 coding DNA: TGTGCCAGCAGTCCCTGGGGACTAGCGGGAGATAGCACAGATACGCAGTATTTT.

The V call is TRBV15, the J call TRBJ2-7; 8 bases fit TRBD1. Looked up from germline, CDR1 is LNHNV and CDR2 is YYDKDF (reference sequence). The CDR3 runs to 16 residues. The V segment lost 0 bases and the J segment 3 bases; nucleotides outside the gene matches: 7. CDR3 loop: CATSRDQTGAVYEQYF. CDR3 DNA sequence: TGTGCCACCAGCAGAGACCAGACAGGGGCCGTCTACGAGCAGTACTTC.

V gene TRBV29-1 combines with J gene TRBJ2-7; 8 bases align to TRBD2. The V and J ends lost 6 bases and 3 bases, in that order; junction bases with no gene match: 7. CDR3 length: 13 residues. Per the germline V gene, CDR1 is SQVTM and CDR2 is ANQGSEA. CDR3 protein: CSVSGLGYYEQYF. The CDR3 coding sequence is TGCAGCGTGTCGGGACTAGGTTACTACGAGCAGTACTTC.

This chain links TRBV6-5 with TRBJ2-7; 9 nucleotides align to TRBD2. The germline V gene encodes CDR1 MNHEY and CDR2 SVGAGI. The CDR3 has 14 amino acids. Trimming cost V 2 bases and J 3 bases; bases outside gene matches: 2. The CDR3 protein is CASSYGTSLYEQYF. The CDR3 DNA is TGTGCCAGCAGTTACGGGACTAGCCTCTACGAGCAGTACTTC.

The chain links TRBV6-5 to TRBJ2-7; D is perhaps TRBD1 or TRBD2 (5 bases each). CDR3 length equals 14 residues. Germline assignment: CDR1 MNHEY and CDR2 SVGAGI. V lost 2 bases to trimming and J lost 3 bases, with 11 bases between them. The CDR3 is CASSYGDGDYEQYF. The CDR3 region has the DNA TGTGCCAGCAGTTACGGGGACGGGGACTACGAGCAGTACTTC.

The chain couples TRBV5-1 to TRBJ2-4; 10 bases fit TRBD2. Looked up from germline, CDR1 is SGHRS and CDR2 is YFSETQ. The CDR3 totals 15 residues. The V gene end was trimmed by 3 bases and the J gene end by 3 bases; junction bases not matched to a gene: 3. The CDR3 spells CASSSLAGVKNIQYF. The CDR3 DNA follows: TGCGCCAGCAGCTCGCTAGCGGGGGTCAAAAACATTCAGTACTTC.

This clone has a single count. This sequence joins TRBV30 and TRBJ1-2, with no clear D. The CDR3 contains 16 residues. Germline loops: CDR1 GTSNPN, CDR2 SVGIG (reference sequence). V dropped 0 bases and J dropped 0 bases, with 14 bases sitting between them. CDR3 nucleotides: TGTGCCTGGAGTGTTGGGAGCGGGATAGCTAACTATGGCTACACCTTC. This sequence encodes CAWSVGSGIANYGYTF.

The gene calls are TRBV4-1 and TRBJ2-2; possibly TRBD2 for D (5 bases). Germline V lookup: CDR1 MGHRA, CDR2 YSYEKL. The length of the CDR3 is 16 residues. Trimming removed 3 bases at V and 2 bases at J, with 13 bases between. The CDR3 DNA sequence: TGCGCCAGCAGCCATGGACTCCAGCCTAACACCGGGGAGCTGTTTTTT. Encoded protein: CASSHGLQPNTGELFF.

As concerns this clone: Other DNA sequences in the sample encode the same CDR3. The genes are TRBV28 and TRBJ2-7, with 8 bases fitting TRBD1. The CDR3 has 14 residues. J was trimmed by 6 bases and V by 3 bases; bases with no gene match: 7. Germline CDR1 MDHEN, CDR2 SYDVKM. The CDR3 reads CASSFSGGAGEQYF. The CDR3 DNA is TGTGCCAGCAGTTTCTCAGGGGGCGCTGGCGAGCAGTACTTC.

V gene TRBV6-5 combines with J gene TRBJ1-2; D is uncertain. Trimming removed 5 bases at V and 2 bases at J, with 9 bases between. The CDR3 extends over 13 amino acids. Germline V CDR1 and CDR2: MNHEY, SVGAGI. This CDR3 reads CASSNMDNYGYTF. The CDR3 DNA sequence: TGTGCCAGCAGTAACATGGACAACTATGGCTACACCTTC.

CDR3 amino acids: CASVSWASGNTIYF. CDR3 DNA: TGTGCCAGTGTCTCTTGGGCCTCTGGAAACACCATATATTTT. V gene TRBV19 combines with J gene TRBJ1-3; D gene ambiguous. Germline CDR1 LNHDA, CDR2 SQIVND (reference sequence). The germline V and J ends were trimmed by 8 bases and 0 bases, with 11 bases remaining between them. The CDR3 is 14 residues long.

The chain employs TRBV11-2 and TRBJ2-7, with a weak D call TRBD1 (5 bases). CDR1 is SGHAT, CDR2 FQNNGV, per germline. Trimming stripped 3 bases from V and 2 bases from J, with 11 bases between. The CDR3 covers 14 residues. The CDR3: CASSLTPQAYEQYF. CDR3 DNA: TGTGCCAGCAGCTTGACCCCACAGGCCTACGAGCAGTACTTC.

This chain uses TRBV9 with TRBJ2-5; 9 bases align to TRBD2. Germline-derived CDR1 and CDR2 are SGDLS and YYNGEE. This CDR3 has 16 residues. J gave up 4 bases and V 4 bases, and 11 bases lay outside the gene matches. The CDR3 nucleotides are TGTGCCAGCAGCCTAGCTGGTAGCGGGGGACCAGAGACCCAGTACTTC. This gives the protein CASSLAGSGGPETQYF.

The V gene is TRBV4-3, the J gene TRBJ2-7; D call uncertain. The germline CDR1 and CDR2 sequences are LGHNA and YSLEER. CDR3 size: 17 residues. V was shortened by 0 bases and J by 0 bases, with 15 bases between the two germline ends. CDR3 in DNA: TGCGCCAGCAGCCAAGATTCGGATAGCCTTAGCTCCTACGAGCAGTACTTC. Translating it yields CASSQDSDSLSSYEQYF.

This clone was detected only a few times. The V call is TRBV27, the J call TRBJ1-5; possibly TRBD1 for D (6 bases). Germline V lookup: CDR1 MNHEY, CDR2 SMNVEV (reference sequence). The CDR3 is made up of 15 amino acids. V was trimmed by 6 bases and J by 5 bases, leaving 17 bases between them. The CDR3 loop reads CASRSSGHNDQPQHF. CDR3 sequence (DNA): TGTGCCAGCAGATCGTCGGGACATAACGATCAGCCCCAGCATTTT.

The chain combines TRBV5-6 with TRBJ2-1, with D perhaps matching TRBD1 (6 bases). V lost 1 base and J 8 bases, leaving 13 bases between the germline ends. CDR1 and CDR2 (germline): SGHDT, YYEEEE. The CDR3 extends over 14 amino acids. As DNA, the CDR3 is TGTGCCAGCAGCTTGCTGGGGGCGCAAGATGAGCAGTTCTTC. It encodes CASSLLGAQDEQFF.

The V call is TRBV19, the J call TRBJ2-2, with D hard to call. The CDR3 is made up of 13 amino acids. Trimming pared 9 bases from V and 7 bases from J, leaving 15 bases between. Germline assignment: CDR1 LNHDA and CDR2 SQIVND (reference sequence). The CDR3 DNA sequence: TGTGCCAGCACCTATAGACTGGGCGGGGAGCTGTTTTTT. It translates to CASTYRLGGELFF.

This chain connects TRBV5-8 to TRBJ2-1; D not resolved. The germline V gene has CDR1 SGHTS and CDR2 YDEGEE. The CDR3 runs to 14 residues. V was cut by 4 bases and J by 2 bases, with 10 bases left in between. CDR3 in amino acids: CASSLTVTYNEQFF. The CDR3 DNA sequence: TGTGCCAGCAGCCTAACGGTTACCTACAATGAGCAGTTCTTC.

This sequence joins TRBV15 and TRBJ2-3; 13 bases match TRBD2. Looked up from germline, CDR1 is LNHNV and CDR2 is YYDKDF (reference sequence). The junction had 6 bases not matched to a gene; V was cut back by 3 bases and J by 6 bases. The CDR3 spans 16 residues. The CDR3 nucleotides read TGTGCCACCAGCAGGGGAGGACTAGCGGGGGCGGATACGCAGTATTTT. It yields the protein CATSRGGLAGADTQYF.

The chain joins TRBV6-6 to TRBJ1-1, with no clear D. The CDR3 runs to 13 residues. V was trimmed by 4 bases and J by 2 bases, leaving 8 bases between them. Looked up from germline, CDR1 is MNHNY and CDR2 is SVGAGI (reference sequence). The CDR3 sequence is CASSWPDNTEAFF. CDR3 bases: TGTGCCAGCAGTTGGCCGGACAACACTGAAGCTTTCTTT.

A single count supports this clone. The chain links TRBV30 to TRBJ1-5; D unclear. V was trimmed by 2 bases and J by 0 bases, leaving 8 bases between them. The germline V gene encodes CDR1 GTSNPN and CDR2 SVGIG (reference sequence). This CDR3 comprises 14 residues. CDR3: CAWSFGASNQPQHF. The CDR3 DNA follows: TGTGCCTGGAGTTTCGGAGCTAGCAATCAGCCCCAGCATTTT.

This clone was detected once. The chain couples TRBV27 to TRBJ2-7; the D is unclear. Trimming left V 2 bases short and J 6 bases short, with 23 bases between. CDR1 is MNHEY and CDR2 is SMNVEV in the germline V gene (reference sequence). This CDR3 is 17 amino acids long. The CDR3 nucleotides read TGTGCCAGCAGTTTAGGAGCCCGCAGTGGCAGAAGTACCGAGCAGTACTTC. Protein product: CASSLGARSGRSTEQYF.